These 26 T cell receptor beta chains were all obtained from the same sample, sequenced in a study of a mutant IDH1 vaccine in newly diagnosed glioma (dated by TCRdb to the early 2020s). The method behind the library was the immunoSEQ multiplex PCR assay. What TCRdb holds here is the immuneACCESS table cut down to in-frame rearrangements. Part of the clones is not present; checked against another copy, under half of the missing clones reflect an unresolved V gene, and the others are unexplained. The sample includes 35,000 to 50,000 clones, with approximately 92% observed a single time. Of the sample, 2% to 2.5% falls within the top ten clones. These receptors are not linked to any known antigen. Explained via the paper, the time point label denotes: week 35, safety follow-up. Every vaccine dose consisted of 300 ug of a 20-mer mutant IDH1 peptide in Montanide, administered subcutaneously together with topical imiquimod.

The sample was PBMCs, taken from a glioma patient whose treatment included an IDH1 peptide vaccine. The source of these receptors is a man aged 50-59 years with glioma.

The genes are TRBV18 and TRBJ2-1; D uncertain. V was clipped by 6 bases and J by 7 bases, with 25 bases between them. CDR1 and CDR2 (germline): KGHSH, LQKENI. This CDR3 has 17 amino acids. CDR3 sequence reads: CASSVLGLGSVENEQFF. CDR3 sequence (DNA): TGTGCCAGCTCGGTACTGGGCCTGGGGTCAGTCGAAAATGAGCAGTTCTTC.

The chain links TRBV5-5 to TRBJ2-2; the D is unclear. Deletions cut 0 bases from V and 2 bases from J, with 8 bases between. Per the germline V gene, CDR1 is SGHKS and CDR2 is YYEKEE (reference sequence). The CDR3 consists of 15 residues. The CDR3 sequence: CASSLVFTNTGELFF. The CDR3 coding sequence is TGTGCCAGCAGCTTGGTTTTCACAAACACCGGGGAGCTGTTTTTT.

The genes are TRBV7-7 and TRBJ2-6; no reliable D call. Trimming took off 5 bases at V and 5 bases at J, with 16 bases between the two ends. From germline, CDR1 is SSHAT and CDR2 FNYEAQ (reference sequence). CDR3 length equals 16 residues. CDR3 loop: CASSVPAQSRANVLTF. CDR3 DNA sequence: TGTGCCAGCAGCGTGCCAGCACAAAGTCGGGCCAACGTCCTGACTTTC.

CDR3 sequence: CAAGTDNEKLFF. CDR3 DNA: TGTGCGGCCGGGACAGATAATGAAAAACTGTTTTTT. The chain has TRBV30 and TRBJ1-4; 7 positions agree with TRBD1. CDR1 and CDR2 (germline): GTSNPN, SVGIG (reference sequence). This CDR3 contains 12 residues.

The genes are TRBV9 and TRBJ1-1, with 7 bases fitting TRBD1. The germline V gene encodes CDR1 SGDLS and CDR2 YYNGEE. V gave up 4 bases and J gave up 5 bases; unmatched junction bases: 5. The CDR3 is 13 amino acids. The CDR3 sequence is CASSPTGVTEAFF. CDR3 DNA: TGTGCCAGCAGCCCAACAGGGGTTACTGAAGCTTTCTTT.

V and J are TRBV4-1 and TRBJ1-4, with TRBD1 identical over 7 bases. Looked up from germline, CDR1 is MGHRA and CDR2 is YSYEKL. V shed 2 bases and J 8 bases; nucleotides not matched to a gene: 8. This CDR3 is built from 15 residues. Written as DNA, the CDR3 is TGCGCCAGCAGCCAACCGACAGGGTCGTCGGAAAAACTGTTTTTT. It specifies CASSQPTGSSEKLFF.

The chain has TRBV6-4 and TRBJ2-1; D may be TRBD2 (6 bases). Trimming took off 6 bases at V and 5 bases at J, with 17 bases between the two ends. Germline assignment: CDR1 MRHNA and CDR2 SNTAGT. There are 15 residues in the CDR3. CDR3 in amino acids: CASRERDSPNNEQFF. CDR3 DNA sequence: TGTGCCAGCAGAGAACGGGACTCACCTAACAATGAGCAGTTCTTC.

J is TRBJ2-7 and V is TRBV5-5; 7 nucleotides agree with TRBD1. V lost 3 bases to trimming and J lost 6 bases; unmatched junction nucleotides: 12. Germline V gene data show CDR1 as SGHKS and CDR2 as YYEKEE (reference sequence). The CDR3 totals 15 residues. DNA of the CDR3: TGTGCCAGCAGCTATTTGGGGGACAGTGGTGGCGAGCAGTACTTC. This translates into CASSYLGDSGGEQYF. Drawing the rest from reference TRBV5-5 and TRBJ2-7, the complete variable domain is DAGVTQSPTHLIKTRGQQVTLRCSPISGHKSVSWYQQVLGQGPQFIFQYYEKEERGRGNFPDRFSARQFPNYSSELNVNALLLGDSALYLCASSYLGDSGGEQYFGPGTRLTVT.

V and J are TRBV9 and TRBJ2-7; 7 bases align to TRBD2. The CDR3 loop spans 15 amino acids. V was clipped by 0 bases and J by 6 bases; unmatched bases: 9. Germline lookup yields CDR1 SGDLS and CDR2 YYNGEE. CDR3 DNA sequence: TGTGCCAGCAGCGTAGCGGAAGAACTAGCGTTCGAGCAGTACTTC. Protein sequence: CASSVAEELAFEQYF.

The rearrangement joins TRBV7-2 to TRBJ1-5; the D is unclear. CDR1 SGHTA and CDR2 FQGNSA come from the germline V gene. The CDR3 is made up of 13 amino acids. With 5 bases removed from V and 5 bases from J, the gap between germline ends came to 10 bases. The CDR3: CASSVSVDQPQHF. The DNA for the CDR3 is TGTGCCAGCAGCGTCTCGGTGGATCAGCCCCAGCATTTT.

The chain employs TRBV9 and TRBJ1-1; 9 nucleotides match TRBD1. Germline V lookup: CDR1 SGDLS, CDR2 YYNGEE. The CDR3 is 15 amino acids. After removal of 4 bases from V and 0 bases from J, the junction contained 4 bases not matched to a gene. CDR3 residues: CASSLGTGMNTEAFF. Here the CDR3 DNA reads TGTGCCAGCAGCCTCGGGACAGGGATGAACACTGAAGCTTTCTTT.

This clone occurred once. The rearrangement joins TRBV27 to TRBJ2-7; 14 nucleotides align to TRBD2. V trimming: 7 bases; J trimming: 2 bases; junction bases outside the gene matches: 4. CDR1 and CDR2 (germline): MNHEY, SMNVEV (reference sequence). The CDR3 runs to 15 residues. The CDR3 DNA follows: TGTGCCAGCACCGGACTAGCGGGGGGAGCCTACGAGCAGTACTTC. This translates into CASTGLAGGAYEQYF.

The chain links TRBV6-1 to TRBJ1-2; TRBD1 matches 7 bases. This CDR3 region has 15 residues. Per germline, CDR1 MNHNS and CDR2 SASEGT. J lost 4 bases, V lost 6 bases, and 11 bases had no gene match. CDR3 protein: CASRDRSAGGYGYTF. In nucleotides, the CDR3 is TGTGCCAGCAGGGACAGGTCAGCGGGGGGCTATGGCTACACCTTC.

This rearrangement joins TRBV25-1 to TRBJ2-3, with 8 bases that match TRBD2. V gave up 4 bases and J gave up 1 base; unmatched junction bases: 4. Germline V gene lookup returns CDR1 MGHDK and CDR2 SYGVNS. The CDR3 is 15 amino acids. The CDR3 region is CASSVSGARTDTQYF. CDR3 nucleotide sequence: TGTGCCAGCAGTGTTAGCGGGGCCCGCACAGATACGCAGTATTTT. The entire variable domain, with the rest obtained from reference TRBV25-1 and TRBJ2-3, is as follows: EADIYQTPRYLVIGTGKKITLECSQTMGHDKMYWYQQDPGMELHLIHYSYGVNSTEKGDLSSESTVSRIRTEHFPLTLESARPSHTSQYLCASSVSGARTDTQYFGPGTRLTVL.

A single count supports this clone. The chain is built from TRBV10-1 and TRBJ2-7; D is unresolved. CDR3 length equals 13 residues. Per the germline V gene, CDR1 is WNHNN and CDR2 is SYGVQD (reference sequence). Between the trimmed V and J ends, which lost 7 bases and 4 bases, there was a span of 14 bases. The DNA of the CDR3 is TGCGCCAGCAATAAAGGGTTACTTTACGAGCAGTACTTC. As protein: CASNKGLLYEQYF.

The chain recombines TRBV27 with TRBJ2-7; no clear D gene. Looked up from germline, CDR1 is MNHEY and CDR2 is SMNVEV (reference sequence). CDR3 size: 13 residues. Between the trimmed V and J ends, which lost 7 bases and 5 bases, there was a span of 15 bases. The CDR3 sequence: CASIKAGRHEQYF. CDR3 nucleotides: TGTGCCAGCATCAAGGCTGGCAGGCACGAGCAGTACTTC.

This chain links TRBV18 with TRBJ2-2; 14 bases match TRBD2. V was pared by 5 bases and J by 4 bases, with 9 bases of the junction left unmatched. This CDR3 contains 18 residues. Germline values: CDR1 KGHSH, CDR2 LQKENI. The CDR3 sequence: CASSLTAGTSGSTGELFF. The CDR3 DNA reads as TGTGCCAGCTCATTAACCGCCGGGACTAGCGGGAGCACCGGGGAGCTGTTTTTT.

CDR3 amino acids: CASREQNTEAFF. The CDR3 DNA reads TGTGCCAGCAGGGAACAGAACACTGAAGCTTTCTTT. The J gene is TRBJ1-1, the V gene TRBV28, with D hard to call. V was pared by 6 bases and J by 1 base, with 6 bases between. This CDR3 has 12 residues. The V gene's germline CDR1 is MDHEN and CDR2 SYDVKM.

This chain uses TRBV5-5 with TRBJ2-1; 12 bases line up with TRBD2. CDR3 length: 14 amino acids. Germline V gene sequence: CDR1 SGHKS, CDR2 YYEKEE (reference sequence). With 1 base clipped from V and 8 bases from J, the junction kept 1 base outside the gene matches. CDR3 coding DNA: TGTGCCAGCAGCTTGACTAGCGGGAGGTATGAGCAGTTCTTC. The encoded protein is CASSLTSGRYEQFF. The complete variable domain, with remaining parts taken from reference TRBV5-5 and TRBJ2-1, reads DAGVTQSPTHLIKTRGQQVTLRCSPISGHKSVSWYQQVLGQGPQFIFQYYEKEERGRGNFPDRFSARQFPNYSSELNVNALLLGDSALYLCASSLTSGRYEQFFGPGTRLTVL.

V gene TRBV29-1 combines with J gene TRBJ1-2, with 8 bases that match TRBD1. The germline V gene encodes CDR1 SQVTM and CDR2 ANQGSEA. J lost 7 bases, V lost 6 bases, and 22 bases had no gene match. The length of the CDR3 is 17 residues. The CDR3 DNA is TGCAGCGTCGCAACCGGGACAGGACGACCCGCGGGCCTTGGCTACACCTTC. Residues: CSVATGTGRPAGLGYTF.

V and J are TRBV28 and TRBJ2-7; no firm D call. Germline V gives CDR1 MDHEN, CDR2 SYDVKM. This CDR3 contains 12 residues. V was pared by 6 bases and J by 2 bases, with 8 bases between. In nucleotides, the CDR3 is TGTGCCAGCAGCTTACAGCCCTACGAGCAGTACTTC. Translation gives CASSLQPYEQYF.

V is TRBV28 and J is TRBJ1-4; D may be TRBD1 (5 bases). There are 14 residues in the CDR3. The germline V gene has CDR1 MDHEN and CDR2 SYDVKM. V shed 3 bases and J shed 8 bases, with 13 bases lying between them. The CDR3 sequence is CASSFFQGGEKLFF. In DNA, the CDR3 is TGTGCCAGCAGTTTCTTCCAGGGAGGGGAAAAACTGTTTTTT.

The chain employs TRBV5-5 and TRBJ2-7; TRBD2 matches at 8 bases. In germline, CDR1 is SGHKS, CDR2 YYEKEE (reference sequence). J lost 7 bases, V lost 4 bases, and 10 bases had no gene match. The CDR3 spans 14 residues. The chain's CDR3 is CASSPTGTSSEQYF. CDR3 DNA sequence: TGTGCCAGCAGCCCAACCGGGACTAGTAGTGAGCAGTACTTC. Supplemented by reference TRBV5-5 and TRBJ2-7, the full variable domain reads DAGVTQSPTHLIKTRGQQVTLRCSPISGHKSVSWYQQVLGQGPQFIFQYYEKEERGRGNFPDRFSARQFPNYSSELNVNALLLGDSALYLCASSPTGTSSEQYFGPGTRLTVT.

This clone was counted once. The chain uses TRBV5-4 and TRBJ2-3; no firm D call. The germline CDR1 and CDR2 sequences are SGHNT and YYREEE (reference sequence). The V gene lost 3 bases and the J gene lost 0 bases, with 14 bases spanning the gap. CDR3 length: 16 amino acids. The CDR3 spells CASSWGSGPSTDTQYF. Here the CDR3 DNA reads TGTGCCAGCAGCTGGGGAAGTGGGCCTAGCACAGATACGCAGTATTTT.

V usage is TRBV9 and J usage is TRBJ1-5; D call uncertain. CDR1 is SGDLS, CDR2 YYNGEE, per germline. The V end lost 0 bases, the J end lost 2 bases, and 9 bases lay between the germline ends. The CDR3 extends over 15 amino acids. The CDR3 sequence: CASSVEGTRNQPQHF. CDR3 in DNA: TGTGCCAGCAGCGTAGAGGGCACGCGCAATCAGCCCCAGCATTTT.

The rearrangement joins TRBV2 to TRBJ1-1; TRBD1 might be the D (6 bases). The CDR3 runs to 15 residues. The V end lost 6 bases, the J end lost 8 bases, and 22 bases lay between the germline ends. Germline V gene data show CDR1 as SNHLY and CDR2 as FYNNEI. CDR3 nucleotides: TGTGCCAGCAGCCCGGGTTGGGAAAGCGGGACAGAAGCTTTCTTT. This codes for CASSPGWESGTEAFF. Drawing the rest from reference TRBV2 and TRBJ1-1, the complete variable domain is EPEVTQTPSHQVTQMGQEVILRCVPISNHLYFYWYRQILGQKVEFLVSFYNNEISEKSEIFDDQFSVERPDGSNFTLKIRSTKLEDSAMYFCASSPGWESGTEAFFGQGTRLTVV.